This T cell receptor (beta chain) emerged from a study of blood T cell repertoires in COVID-19. Data came from immunoSEQ multiplex PCR; TCRdb stores just in-frame clones and leaves some out. The sample carries about 230,000 clones, roughly 84% recorded once. CDR3 length: 15 amino acids. The ends lost 0 bases at V and 6 bases at J; junction bases unmatched: 5. From germline, CDR1 is SGHRS and CDR2 YFSETQ. This clonotype originated in a man aged 40-55 years with acute or convalescent COVID-19. V is TRBV5-1 and J is TRBJ2-1; 8 nucleotides match TRBD2. The material sequenced was peripheral blood. CDR3 in DNA: TGCGCCAGCAGCTTGGTACTAGCGGACTCCAATGAGCAGTTCTTC. Protein sequence: CASSLVLADSNEQFF.